This TCR beta chain was captured in a study of control samples from healthy donors and cancer patients. The data were produced by immunoSEQ multiplex PCR, yet TCRdb's version contains in-frame clones alone and is incomplete. The data hold roughly 52,000 clones, with 85% to 95% observed a single time. The TCR sequence derives from a man aged 25-40 years in good health. The sample taken for sequencing was blood.

CDR3 in amino acids: CASSESWTGRTEAFF. The CDR3, as DNA: TGTGCCAGCAGTGAATCCTGGACAGGGCGCACTGAAGCTTTCTTT. The chain joins TRBV25-1 to TRBJ1-1; 8 nucleotides match TRBD1. J was trimmed by 4 bases and V by 1 base; bases with no gene match: 5. There are 15 residues in the CDR3. Germline CDR1 is MGHDK and CDR2 is SYGVNS.